This TCR beta chain comes out of a study of early T cells in non-severe SARS-CoV-2 infection. At the level of the study: Sequencing was performed on bulk RNA from unsorted whole blood, leaving chains unpaired.

This clonotype is classed as medium-sized. Its cognate antigen is unknown. Study-level findings and limits: Sequences matched to VDJdb favored anti-spike CD8 responses, while private and CD4 specificities were missed.

Attachment of unique molecular identifiers to individual cDNA molecules was performed. From the 5' RACE reads, TCRdb called clonotypes with MiXCR, one entry per CDR3 protein. The data contain approximately 73,000 distinct CDR3 sequences, more than 10% of them singletons. The receptor was derived from an adult who was a healthcare worker with PCR-confirmed SARS-CoV-2 infection or an uninfected control (not recorded which). The sequencing input was whole blood.

Here the CDR3 reads CASSYDMTGELFF. The CDR3 DNA reads TGCGCCAGCAGTTATGACATGACCGGGGAGCTGTTTTTT. The rearrangement joins TRBV10-1 to TRBJ2-2; D ambiguous. V shed 5 bases and J shed 5 bases, with 9 bases lying between them. The CDR3 consists of 13 residues. Germline assignment: CDR1 WNHNN and CDR2 SYGVQD (reference sequence).